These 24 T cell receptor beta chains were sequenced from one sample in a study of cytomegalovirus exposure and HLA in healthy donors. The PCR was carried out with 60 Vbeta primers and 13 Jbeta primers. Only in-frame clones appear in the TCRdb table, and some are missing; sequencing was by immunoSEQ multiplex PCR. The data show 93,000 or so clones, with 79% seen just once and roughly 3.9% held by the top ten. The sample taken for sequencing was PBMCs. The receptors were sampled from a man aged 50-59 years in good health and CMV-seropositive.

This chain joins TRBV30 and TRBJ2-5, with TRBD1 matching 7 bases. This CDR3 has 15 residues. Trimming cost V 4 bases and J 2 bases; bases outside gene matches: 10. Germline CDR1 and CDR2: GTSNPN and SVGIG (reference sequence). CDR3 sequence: CAWTRKGQRQETQYF. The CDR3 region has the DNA TGTGCCTGGACTAGAAAGGGACAGAGGCAAGAGACCCAGTACTTC.

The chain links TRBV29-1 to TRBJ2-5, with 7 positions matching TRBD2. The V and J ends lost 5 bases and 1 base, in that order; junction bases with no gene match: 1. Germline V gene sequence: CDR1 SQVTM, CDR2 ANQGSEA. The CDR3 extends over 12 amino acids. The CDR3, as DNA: TGCAGCGTTCGACTAGCCCAAGAGACCCAGTACTTC. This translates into CSVRLAQETQYF.

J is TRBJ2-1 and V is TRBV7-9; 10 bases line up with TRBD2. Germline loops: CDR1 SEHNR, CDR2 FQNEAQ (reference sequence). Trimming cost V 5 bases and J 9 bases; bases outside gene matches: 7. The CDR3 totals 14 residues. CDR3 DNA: TGTGCCAGCAGCACCAGCGGGAGGGACGGTGAGCAGTTCTTC. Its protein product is CASSTSGRDGEQFF. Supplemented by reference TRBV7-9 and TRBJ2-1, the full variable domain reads DTGVSQNPRHKITKRGQNVTFRCDPISEHNRLYWYRQTLGQGPEFLTYFQNEAQLEKSRLLSDRFSAERPKGSFSTLEIQRTEQGDSAMYLCASSTSGRDGEQFFGPGTRLTVL.

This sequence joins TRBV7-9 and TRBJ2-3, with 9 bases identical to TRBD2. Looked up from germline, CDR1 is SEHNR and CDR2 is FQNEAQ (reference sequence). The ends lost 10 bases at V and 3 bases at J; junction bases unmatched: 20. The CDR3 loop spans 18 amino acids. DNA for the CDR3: TGTGCCACCCCAGTCATGGCGGGAGGGCCCGGTTCGACAGATACGCAGTATTTT. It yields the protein CATPVMAGGPGSTDTQYF.

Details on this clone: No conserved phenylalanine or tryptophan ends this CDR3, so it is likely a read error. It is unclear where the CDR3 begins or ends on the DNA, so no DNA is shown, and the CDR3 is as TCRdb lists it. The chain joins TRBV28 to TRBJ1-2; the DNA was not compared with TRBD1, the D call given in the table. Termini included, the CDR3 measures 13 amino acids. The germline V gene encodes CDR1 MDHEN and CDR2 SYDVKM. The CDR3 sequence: CASTGTDREKGTL.

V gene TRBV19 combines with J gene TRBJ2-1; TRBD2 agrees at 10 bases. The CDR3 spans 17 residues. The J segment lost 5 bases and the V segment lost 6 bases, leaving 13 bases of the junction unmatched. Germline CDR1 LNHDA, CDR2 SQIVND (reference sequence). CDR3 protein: CASSPAGRSGRDNEQFF. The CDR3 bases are TGTGCCAGTAGCCCCGCCGGGAGGAGCGGGAGGGACAATGAGCAGTTCTTC. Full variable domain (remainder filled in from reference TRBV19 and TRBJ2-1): DGGITQSPKYLFRKEGQNVTLSCEQNLNHDAMYWYRQDPGQGLRLIYYSQIVNDFQKGDIAEGYSVSREKKESFPLTVTSAQKNPTAFYLCASSPAGRSGRDNEQFFGPGTRLTVL.

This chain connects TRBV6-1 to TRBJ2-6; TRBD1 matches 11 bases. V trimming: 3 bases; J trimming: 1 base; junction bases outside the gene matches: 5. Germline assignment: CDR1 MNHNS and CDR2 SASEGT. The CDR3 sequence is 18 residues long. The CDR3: CASSDWTGGASGANVLTF. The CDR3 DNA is TGTGCCAGCAGTGACTGGACAGGGGGCGCTTCTGGGGCCAACGTCCTGACTTTC.

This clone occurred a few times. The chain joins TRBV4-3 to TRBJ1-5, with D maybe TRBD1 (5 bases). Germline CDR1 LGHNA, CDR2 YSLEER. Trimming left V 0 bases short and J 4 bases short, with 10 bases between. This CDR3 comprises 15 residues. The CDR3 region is CASSQDGTGNQPQHF. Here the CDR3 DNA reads TGCGCCAGCAGCCAAGATGGAACAGGTAATCAGCCCCAGCATTTT.

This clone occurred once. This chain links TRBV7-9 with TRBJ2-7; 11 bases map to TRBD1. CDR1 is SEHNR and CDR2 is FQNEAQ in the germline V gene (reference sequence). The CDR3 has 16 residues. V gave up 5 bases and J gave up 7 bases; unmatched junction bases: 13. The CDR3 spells CASSPIGTGGLREQYF. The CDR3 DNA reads TGTGCCAGCAGCCCCATCGGGACAGGGGGTTTGAGGGAGCAGTACTTC.

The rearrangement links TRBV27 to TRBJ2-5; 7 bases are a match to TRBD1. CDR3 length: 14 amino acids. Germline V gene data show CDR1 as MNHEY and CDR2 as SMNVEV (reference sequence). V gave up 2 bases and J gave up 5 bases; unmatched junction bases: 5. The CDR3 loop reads CASSLRYRGETQYF. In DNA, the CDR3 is TGTGCCAGCAGTTTACGATACAGGGGCGAGACCCAGTACTTC.

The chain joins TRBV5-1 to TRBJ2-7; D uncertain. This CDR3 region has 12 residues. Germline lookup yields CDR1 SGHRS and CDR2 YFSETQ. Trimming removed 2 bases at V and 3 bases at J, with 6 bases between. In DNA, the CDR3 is TGCGCCAGCAGCTTAGAGAACTACGAGCAGTACTTC. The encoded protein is CASSLENYEQYF.

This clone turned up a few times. The CDR3 loop is CASSWGATGGDFYTF. The CDR3 DNA sequence: TGTGCCAGCAGCTGGGGGGCGACAGGGGGCGATTTCTACACCTTC. This sequence joins TRBV5-5 and TRBJ1-2, with 10 bases that match TRBD1. V lost 3 bases and J lost 10; bases outside the gene matches: 12. Germline V CDR1 and CDR2: SGHKS, YYEKEE (reference sequence). This CDR3 region has 15 residues.

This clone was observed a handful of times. The CDR3 sequence is CAIKPGTGGFYEQYF. The CDR3 DNA sequence: TGTGCCATTAAACCGGGGACAGGGGGCTTCTACGAGCAGTACTTC. The V call is TRBV10-3, the J call TRBJ2-7; 12 bases fit TRBD1. The CDR3 runs to 15 residues. V was pared by 9 bases and J by 3 bases, with 9 bases of the junction left unmatched. Germline V gene sequence: CDR1 ENHRY, CDR2 SYGVKD.

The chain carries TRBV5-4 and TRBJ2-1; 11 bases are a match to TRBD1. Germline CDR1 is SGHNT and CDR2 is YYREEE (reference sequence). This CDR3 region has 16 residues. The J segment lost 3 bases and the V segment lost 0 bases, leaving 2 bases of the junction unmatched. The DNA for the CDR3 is TGTGCCAGCAGCTTGGGGACAGGGGGCTTCTACAATGAGCAGTTCTTC. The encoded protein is CASSLGTGGFYNEQFF.

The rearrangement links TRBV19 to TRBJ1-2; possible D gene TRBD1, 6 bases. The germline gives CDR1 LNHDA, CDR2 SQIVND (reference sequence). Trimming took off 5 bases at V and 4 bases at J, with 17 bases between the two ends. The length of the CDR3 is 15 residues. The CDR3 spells CASSSDRTSSYGYTF. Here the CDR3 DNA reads TGTGCCAGTAGTTCAGACAGGACTAGCAGCTATGGCTACACCTTC.

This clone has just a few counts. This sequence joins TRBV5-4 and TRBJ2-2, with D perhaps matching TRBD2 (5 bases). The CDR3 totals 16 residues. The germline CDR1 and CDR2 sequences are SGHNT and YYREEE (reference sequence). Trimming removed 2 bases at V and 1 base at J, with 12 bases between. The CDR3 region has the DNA TGTGCCAGCAGCTTAAGTGGCAGCGGGAACACCGGGGAGCTGTTTTTT. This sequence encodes CASSLSGSGNTGELFF.

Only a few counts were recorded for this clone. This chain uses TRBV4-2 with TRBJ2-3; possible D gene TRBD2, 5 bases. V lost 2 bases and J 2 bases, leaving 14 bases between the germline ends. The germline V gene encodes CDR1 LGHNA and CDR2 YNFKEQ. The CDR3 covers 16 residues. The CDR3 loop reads CASSQLEGHATDTQYF. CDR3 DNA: TGTGCCAGCAGCCAACTCGAGGGTCATGCCACAGATACGCAGTATTTT.

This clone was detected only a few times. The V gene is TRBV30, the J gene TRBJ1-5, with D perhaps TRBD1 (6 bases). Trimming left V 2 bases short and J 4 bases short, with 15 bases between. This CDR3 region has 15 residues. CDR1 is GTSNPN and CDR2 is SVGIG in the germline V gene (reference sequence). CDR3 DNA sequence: TGTGCCTGGAGTACCGGGACAAATACTAATCAGCCCCAGCATTTT. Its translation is CAWSTGTNTNQPQHF.

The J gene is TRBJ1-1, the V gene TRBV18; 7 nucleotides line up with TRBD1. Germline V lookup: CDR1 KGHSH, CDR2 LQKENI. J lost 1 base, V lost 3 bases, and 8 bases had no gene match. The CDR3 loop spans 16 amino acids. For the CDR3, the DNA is TGTGCCAGCTCACCCCCGGGACAGTTTCAGAACACTGAAGCTTTCTTT. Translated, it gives CASSPPGQFQNTEAFF.

The CDR3 nucleotides read TGTGCCTGGAGGCCTAGCGGGCCCACAGATACGCAGTATTTT. Its translation is CAWRPSGPTDTQYF. The chain is built from TRBV30 and TRBJ2-3, with 8 bases fitting TRBD2. With 3 bases clipped from V and 2 bases from J, the junction kept 4 bases outside the gene matches. Germline V gene sequence: CDR1 GTSNPN, CDR2 SVGIG (reference sequence). This CDR3 has 14 residues.

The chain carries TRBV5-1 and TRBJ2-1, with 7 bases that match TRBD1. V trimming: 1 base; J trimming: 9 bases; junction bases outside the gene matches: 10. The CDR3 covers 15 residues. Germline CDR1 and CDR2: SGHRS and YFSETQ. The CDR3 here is CASSLSATGVGEQFF. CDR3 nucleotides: TGCGCCAGCAGCTTGAGTGCAACAGGGGTCGGTGAGCAGTTCTTC. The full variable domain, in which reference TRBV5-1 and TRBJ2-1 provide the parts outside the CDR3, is KAGVTQTPRYLIKTRGQQVTLSCSPISGHRSVSWYQQTPGQGLQFLFEYFSETQRNKGNFPGRFSGRQFSNSRSEMNVSTLELGDSALYLCASSLSATGVGEQFFGPGTRLTVL.

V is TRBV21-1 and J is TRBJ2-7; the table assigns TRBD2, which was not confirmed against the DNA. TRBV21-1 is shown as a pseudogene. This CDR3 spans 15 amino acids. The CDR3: CASSTASGSPYEQYF. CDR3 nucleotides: TGTGCCAGCAGCACTGCTAGCGGGAGCCCCTACGAGCAGTACTTC.

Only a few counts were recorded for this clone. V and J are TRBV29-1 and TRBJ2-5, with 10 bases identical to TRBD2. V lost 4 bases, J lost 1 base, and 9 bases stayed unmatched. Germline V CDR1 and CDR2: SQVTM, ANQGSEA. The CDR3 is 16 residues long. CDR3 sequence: CSVGGLAGGPQETQYF. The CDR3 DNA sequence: TGCAGCGTTGGGGGGTTAGCGGGAGGACCCCAAGAGACCCAGTACTTC.

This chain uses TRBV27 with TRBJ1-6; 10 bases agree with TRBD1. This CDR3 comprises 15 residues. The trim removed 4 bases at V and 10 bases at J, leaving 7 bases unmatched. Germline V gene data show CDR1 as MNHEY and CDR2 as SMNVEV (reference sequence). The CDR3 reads CASSSARTGGSPLHF. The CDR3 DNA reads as TGTGCCAGCAGTTCCGCAAGGACAGGGGGGTCACCCCTCCACTTT.